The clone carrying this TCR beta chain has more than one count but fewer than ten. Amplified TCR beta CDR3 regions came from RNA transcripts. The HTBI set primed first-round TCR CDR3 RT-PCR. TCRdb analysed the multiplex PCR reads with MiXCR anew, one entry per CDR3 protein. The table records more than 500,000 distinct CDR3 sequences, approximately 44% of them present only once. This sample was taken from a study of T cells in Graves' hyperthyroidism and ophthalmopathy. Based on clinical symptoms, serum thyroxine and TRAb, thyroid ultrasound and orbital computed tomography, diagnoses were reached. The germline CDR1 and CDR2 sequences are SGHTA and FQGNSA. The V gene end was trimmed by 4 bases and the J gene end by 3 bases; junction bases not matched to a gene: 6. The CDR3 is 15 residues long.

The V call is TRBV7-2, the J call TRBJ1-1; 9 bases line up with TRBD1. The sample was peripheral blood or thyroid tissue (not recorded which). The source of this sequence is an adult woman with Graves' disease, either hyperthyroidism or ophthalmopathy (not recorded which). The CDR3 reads CASSSRTGDDTEAFF. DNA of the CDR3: TGTGCCAGCAGCTCGCGGACAGGGGATGACACTGAAGCTTTCTTT.